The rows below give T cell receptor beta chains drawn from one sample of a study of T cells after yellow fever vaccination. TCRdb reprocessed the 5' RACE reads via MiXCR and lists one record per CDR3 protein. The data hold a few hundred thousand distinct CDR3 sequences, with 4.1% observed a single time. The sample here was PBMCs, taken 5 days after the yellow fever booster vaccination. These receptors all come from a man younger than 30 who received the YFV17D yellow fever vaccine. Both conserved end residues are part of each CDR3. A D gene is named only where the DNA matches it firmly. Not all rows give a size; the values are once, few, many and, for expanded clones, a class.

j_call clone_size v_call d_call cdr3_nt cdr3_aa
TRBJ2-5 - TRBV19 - TGTGCCAGTAGTATGTCGGGTCCCGGGGAGACCCAGTACTTC CASSMSGPGETQYF
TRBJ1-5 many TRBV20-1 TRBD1 TGCAGTGCTGCACAGGGGGCTGGTCAGCCCCAGCATTTT CSAAQGAGQPQHF
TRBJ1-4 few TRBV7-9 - TGTGCCAGCAGCATACAGTCAAGAGGGGAAAAACTGTTTTTT CASSIQSRGEKLFF
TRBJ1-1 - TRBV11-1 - TGTGCCAGCACCGGGGGCGTCCGGGTAAATACTGAAGCTTTCTTT CASTGGVRVNTEAFF
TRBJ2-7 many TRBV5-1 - TGCGCCAGCAGCTTCGACAGTTCCTCCTACGAGCAGTACTTC CASSFDSSSYEQYF
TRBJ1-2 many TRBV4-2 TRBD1 TGTGCCAGCAGCCAAGAGCAGGGGGCGGGCTATGGCTACACCTTC CASSQEQGAGYGYTF
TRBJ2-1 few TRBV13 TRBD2 TGTGCCAGCAGCTTCCTAGCGGGGGTGGAGAATGAGCAGTTCTTC CASSFLAGVENEQFF
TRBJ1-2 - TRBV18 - TGTGCCAGCTCACCACCGGGCCGGGCGGCAGGCTACACCTTC CASSPPGRAAGYTF
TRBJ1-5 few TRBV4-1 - TGCGCCAGCAGCCAAGAGGCGGGGGTAGGCCAGCCCCAGCATTTT CASSQEAGVGQPQHF
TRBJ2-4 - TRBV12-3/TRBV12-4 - TGTGCCAGCAGTTTAGGGATGCTCGGGAAAGCCAAAAACATTCAGTACTTC CASSLGMLGKAKNIQYF
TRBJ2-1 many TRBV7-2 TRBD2 TGTGCCAGCAGCTCCACTAGCGGGGGCTACAATGAGCAGTTCTTC CASSSTSGGYNEQFF
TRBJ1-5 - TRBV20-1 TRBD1 TGCAGTGCTTATTCCGGGACAGGGTATGTTCAGCCCCAGCATTTT CSAYSGTGYVQPQHF
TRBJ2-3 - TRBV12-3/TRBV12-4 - TGTGCCAGCAGTTTTTCGGGGTCTCTCACAGATACGCAGTATTTT CASSFSGSLTDTQYF
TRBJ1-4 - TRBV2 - TGTGCCAGCAGTGACAAAACTAATGAAAAACTGTTTTTT CASSDKTNEKLFF
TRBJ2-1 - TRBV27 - TGTGCCAGCAGCCCCTCAACACGTCTAGGGACATATGAGCAGTTCTTC CASSPSTRLGTYEQFF
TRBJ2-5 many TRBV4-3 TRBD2 TGCGCCAGCAGCCAAAGGACTAGCGGGGGTCAAGAGACCCAGTACTTC CASSQRTSGGQETQYF
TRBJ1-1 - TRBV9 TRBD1 TGTGCCAGCAGCGCGAGCGGACAGGGATACACTGAAGCTTTCTTT CASSASGQGYTEAFF
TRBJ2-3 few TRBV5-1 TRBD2 TGCGCCAGCAGCTCGGAGACTAGCGGGGGCACAGATACGCAGTATTTT CASSSETSGGTDTQYF
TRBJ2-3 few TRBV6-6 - TGTGCCAGCAGCCCGACAGAGCTAACAGATACGCAGTATTTT CASSPTELTDTQYF
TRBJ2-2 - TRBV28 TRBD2 TGTGCCAGCAAACCCCCAGGGAGGGACACCGGGGAGCTGTTTTTT CASKPPGRDTGELFF
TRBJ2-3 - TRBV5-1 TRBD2 TGCGCCAGCAGCACCGGGACTAGCGGGGGGGCAAAAGATACGCAGTATTTT CASSTGTSGGAKDTQYF
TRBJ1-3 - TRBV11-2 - TGTGCCAGCAGCTTAGTTGGCGGGGGCGGAAACACCATATATTTT CASSLVGGGGNTIYF
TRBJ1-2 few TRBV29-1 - TGCAGCGTTAGGGGCGGCTATGGCTACACCTTC CSVRGGYGYTF
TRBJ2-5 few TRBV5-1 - TGCGCCAGCAGCTTGGCCCTAGAGGAGACCCAGTACTTC CASSLALEETQYF
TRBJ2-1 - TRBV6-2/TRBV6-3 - TGTGCCAGCAGCCTCGGACAGAATGAGCAGTTCTTC CASSLGQNEQFF
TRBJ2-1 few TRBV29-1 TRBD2 TGCAGCGTTGGGGACGGGGGGGCTTACAATGAGCAGTTCTTC CSVGDGGAYNEQFF
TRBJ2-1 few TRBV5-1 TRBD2 TGCGCCAGCAGCTTGGGATTTACTAGCGGGGGGGGCTCCTACAATGAGCAGTTCTTC CASSLGFTSGGGSYNEQFF
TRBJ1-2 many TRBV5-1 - TGCGCCAGCAGCCCGGCGGTTAACTATGGCTACACCTTC CASSPAVNYGYTF
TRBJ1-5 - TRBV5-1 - TGCGCCAGCAGCACCCTCCCGGGGGGACTTCAGCCCCAGCATTTT CASSTLPGGLQPQHF
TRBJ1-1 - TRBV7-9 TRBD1 TGTGCCAGCAGCGCGACAGGGTTGGCCCTTGAAGCTTTCTTT CASSATGLALEAFF
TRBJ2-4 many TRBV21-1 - TGTGCCAGCAGCGACGACAGAGGGAACATTCAGTACTTC CASSDDRGNIQYF
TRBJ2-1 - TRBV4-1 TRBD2 TGCGCCAGCAGCCTACCGGGGACTAGGAGGAATGAGCAGTTCTTC CASSLPGTRRNEQFF
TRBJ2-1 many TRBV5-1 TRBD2 TGCGCCAGCAGCCGACTAGCGGGTATTCCTGAGCAGTTCTTC CASSRLAGIPEQFF
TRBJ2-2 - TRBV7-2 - TGTGCCAGCAGCTTAGCGCTAGTCAGCGGGGAGCTGTTTTTT CASSLALVSGELFF
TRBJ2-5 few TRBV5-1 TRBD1 TGCGCCAGCAGCCGGGGGACAGGGCGAAAACAAGAGACCCAGTACTTC CASSRGTGRKQETQYF
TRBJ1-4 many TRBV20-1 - TGCAGTGCCACCCCGAGACGGGGATGGGAAAAACTGTTTTTT CSATPRRGWEKLFF
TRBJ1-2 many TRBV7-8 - TGTGCCAGCAGCTTAGGCGGGCACCCGGGCTACACCTTC CASSLGGHPGYTF
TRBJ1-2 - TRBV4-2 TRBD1 TGTGCCAGCAGCCAATCGCTTCAGGGGGCGCTAGGCTACACCTTC CASSQSLQGALGYTF
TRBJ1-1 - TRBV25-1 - TGTGCCAGCAGCCTCATCGGAACCCCGACTGAAGCTTTCTTT CASSLIGTPTEAFF
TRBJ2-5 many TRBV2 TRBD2 TGTGCCAGCAGTGGGGGTAGCGGGGGACAAGAGACCCAGTACTTC CASSGGSGGQETQYF
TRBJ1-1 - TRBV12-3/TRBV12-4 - TGTGCCAGCAGCCCCCTTGCAGGTACTGCGAACACTGAAGCTTTCTTT CASSPLAGTANTEAFF
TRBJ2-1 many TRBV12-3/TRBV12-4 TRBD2 TGTGCCAGCAGTTTGACACTAGCGAGGATGAATGAGCAGTTCTTC CASSLTLARMNEQFF
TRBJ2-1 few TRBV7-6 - TGTGCCAGCAGCTTAGTTTACAGGGTGGACAATGAGCAGTTCTTC CASSLVYRVDNEQFF
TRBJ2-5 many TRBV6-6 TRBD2 TGTGCCAGCAGAAAGGGTGCGGCGGGGGAAGAGACCCAGTACTTC CASRKGAAGEETQYF
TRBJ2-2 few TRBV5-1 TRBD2 TGCGCCAGCAGCTCTGAGCGGGGGACGAACACCGGGGAGCTGTTTTTT CASSSERGTNTGELFF
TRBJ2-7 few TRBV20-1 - TGCAGTGCTGGTCCTGGTCTCACAGGCTCCTACGAGCAGTACTTC CSAGPGLTGSYEQYF
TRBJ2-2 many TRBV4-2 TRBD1 TGTGCCAGCAGCCAGGAGACAGGGGAGCCCGGGGAGCTGTTTTTT CASSQETGEPGELFF
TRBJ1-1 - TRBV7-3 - TGTGCCGGCGACCGTAAGGCTGAAGCTTTCTTT CAGDRKAEAFF
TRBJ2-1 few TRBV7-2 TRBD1 TGTGCCAGCAGCCGGACAGGGGCTGAGCAGTTCTTC CASSRTGAEQFF
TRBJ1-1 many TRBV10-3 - TGTGCCACCTACGACGGTAGATTGAACACTGAAGCTTTCTTT CATYDGRLNTEAFF
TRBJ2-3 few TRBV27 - TGTGCCAGCCTTTCAACGGCGGGGTTTGCAGATACGCAGTATTTT CASLSTAGFADTQYF
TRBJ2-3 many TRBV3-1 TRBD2 TGTGCCAGCAGCTTGGGACTAGCGGGGGGGCAAGATACGCAGTATTTT CASSLGLAGGQDTQYF
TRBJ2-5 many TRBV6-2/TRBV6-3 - TGTGCCAGCAGTTACTCGCGGGAGACCCAGTACTTC CASSYSRETQYF
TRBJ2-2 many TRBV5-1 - TGCGCCAGCAGCTTGAGGAACAGGACGAACACCGGGGAGCTGTTTTTT CASSLRNRTNTGELFF
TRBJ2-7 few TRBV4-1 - TGCGCCAGCAGCCAGGTGGCAGGGACGGGGGTTAGTGGGTCCTACGAGCAGTACTTC CASSQVAGTGVSGSYEQYF